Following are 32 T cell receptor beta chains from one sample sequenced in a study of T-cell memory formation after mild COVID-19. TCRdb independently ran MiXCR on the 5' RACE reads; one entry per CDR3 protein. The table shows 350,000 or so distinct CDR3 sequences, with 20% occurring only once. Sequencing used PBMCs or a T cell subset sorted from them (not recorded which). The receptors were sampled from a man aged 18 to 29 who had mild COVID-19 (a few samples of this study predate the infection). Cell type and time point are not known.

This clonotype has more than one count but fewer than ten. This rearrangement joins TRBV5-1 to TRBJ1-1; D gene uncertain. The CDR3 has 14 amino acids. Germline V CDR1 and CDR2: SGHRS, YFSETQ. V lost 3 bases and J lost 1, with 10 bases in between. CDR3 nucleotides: TGCGCCAGCAGCTGGGAGGAGGGGAACACTGAAGCTTTCTTT. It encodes CASSWEEGNTEAFF.

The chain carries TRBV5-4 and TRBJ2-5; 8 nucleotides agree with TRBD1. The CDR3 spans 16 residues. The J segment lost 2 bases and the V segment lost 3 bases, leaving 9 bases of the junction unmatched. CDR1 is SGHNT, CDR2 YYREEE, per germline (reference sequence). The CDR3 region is CASSSRSGTGQETQYF. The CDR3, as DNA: TGTGCCAGCAGCTCCCGGAGTGGGACAGGACAAGAGACCCAGTACTTC.

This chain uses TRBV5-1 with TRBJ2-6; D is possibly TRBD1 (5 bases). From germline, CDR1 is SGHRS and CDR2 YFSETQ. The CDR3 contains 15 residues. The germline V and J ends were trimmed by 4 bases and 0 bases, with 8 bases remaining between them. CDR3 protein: CASSIDSSGANVLTF. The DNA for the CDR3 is TGCGCCAGCAGCATAGACAGCTCTGGGGCCAACGTCCTGACTTTC.

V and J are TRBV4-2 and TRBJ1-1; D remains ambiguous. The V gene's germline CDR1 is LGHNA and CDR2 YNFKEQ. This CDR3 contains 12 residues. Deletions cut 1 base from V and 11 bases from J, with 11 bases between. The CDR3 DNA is TGTGCCAGCAGCCAAGCGAACGCGCGGGCTTTCTTT. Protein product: CASSQANARAFF.

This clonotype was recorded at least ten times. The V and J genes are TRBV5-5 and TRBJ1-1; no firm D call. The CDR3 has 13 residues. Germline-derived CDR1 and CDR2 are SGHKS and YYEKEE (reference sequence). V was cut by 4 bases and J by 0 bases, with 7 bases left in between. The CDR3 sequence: CASSPEMNTEAFF. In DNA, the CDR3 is TGTGCCAGCAGCCCCGAGATGAACACTGAAGCTTTCTTT.

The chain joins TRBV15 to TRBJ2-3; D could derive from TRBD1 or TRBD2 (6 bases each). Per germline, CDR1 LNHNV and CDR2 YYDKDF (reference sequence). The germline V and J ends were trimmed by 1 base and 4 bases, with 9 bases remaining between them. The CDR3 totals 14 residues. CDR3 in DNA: TGTGCCACCAGCAGAGGGGGGGCCTCAGATACGCAGTATTTT. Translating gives CATSRGGASDTQYF.

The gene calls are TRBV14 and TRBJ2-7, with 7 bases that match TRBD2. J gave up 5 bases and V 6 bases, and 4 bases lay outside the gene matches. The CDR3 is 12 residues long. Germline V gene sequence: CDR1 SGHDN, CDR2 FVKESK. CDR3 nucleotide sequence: TGTGCCAGCAGTGGGGGAGGGCACGAGCAGTACTTC. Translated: CASSGGGHEQYF.

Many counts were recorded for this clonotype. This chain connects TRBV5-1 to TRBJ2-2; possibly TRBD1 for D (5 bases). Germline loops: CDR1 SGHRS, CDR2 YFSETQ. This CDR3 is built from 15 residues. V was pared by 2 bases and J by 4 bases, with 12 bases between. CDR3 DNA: TGCGCCAGCAGCTTTTACAGGCCCCCCACCGGGGAGCTGTTTTTT. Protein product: CASSFYRPPTGELFF.

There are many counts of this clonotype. The CDR3 loop is CASSLAGKDTEAFF. CDR3 DNA sequence: TGTGCCAGCAGCTTAGCTGGGAAGGACACTGAAGCTTTCTTT. The rearrangement links TRBV7-3 to TRBJ1-1; the D is unclear. Between the trimmed V and J ends, which lost 2 bases and 3 bases, there was a span of 10 bases. The germline V gene has CDR1 SGHTA and CDR2 FQGTGA. The CDR3 is made up of 14 amino acids.

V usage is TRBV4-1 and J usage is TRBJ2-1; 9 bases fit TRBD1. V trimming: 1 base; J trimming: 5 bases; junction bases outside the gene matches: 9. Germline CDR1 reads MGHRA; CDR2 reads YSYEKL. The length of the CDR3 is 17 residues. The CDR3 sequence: CASSQAPGTGRHNEQFF. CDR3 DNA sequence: TGCGCCAGCAGCCAAGCTCCCGGGACAGGGAGGCACAATGAGCAGTTCTTC.

As DNA, the CDR3 is TGTGCCAGCACCCTAACCGGGACAGGGGCCCTCGTCACCTTC. This encodes CASTLTGTGALVTF. The chain uses TRBV12-3 or TRBV12-4 and TRBJ1-2; TRBD1 matches at 10 bases. The junction had 15 bases not matched to a gene; V was cut back by 7 bases and J by 13 bases. CDR3 length: 14 residues.

CDR3: CASSRHGTDTQYF. In DNA, the CDR3 is TGCGCCAGCAGCAGACACGGCACAGATACGCAGTATTTT. The chain uses TRBV4-3 and TRBJ2-3, with D unresolved. The CDR3 is 13 amino acids. V lost 5 bases, J lost 1 base, and 7 bases lay in between. In germline, CDR1 is LGHNA, CDR2 YSLEER.

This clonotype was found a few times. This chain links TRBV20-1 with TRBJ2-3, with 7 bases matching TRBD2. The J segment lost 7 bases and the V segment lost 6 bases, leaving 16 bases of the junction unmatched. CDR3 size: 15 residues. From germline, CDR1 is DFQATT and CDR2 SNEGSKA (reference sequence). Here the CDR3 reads CSAAAPSGSTHTQYF. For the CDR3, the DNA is TGCAGTGCCGCAGCCCCTAGCGGAAGCACTCATACGCAGTATTTT.

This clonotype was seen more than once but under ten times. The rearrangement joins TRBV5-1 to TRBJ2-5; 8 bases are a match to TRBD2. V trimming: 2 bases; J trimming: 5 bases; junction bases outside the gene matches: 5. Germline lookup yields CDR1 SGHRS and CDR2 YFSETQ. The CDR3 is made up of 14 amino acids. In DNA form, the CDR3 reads TGCGCCAGCAGCTTAGCGGGGGCCAGGGAGACCCAGTACTTC. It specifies CASSLAGARETQYF. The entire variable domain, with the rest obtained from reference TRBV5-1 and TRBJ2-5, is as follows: KAGVTQTPRYLIKTRGQQVTLSCSPISGHRSVSWYQQTPGQGLQFLFEYFSETQRNKGNFPGRFSGRQFSNSRSEMNVSTLELGDSALYLCASSLAGARETQYFGPGTRLLVL.

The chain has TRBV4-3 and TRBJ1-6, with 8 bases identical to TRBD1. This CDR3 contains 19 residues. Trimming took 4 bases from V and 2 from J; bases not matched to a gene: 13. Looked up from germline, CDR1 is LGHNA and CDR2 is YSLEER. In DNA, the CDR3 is TGCGCCAGCAGCCCCAGGGGGCAGACAAGTCTCGCCTATAATTCACCCCTCCACTTT. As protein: CASSPRGQTSLAYNSPLHF.

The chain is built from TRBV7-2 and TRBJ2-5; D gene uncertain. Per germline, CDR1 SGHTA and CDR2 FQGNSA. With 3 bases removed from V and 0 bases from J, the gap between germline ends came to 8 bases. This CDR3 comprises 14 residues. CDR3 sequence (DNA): TGTGCCAGCAGCTTGGTCAGTAACCAAGAGACCCAGTACTTC. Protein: CASSLVSNQETQYF.

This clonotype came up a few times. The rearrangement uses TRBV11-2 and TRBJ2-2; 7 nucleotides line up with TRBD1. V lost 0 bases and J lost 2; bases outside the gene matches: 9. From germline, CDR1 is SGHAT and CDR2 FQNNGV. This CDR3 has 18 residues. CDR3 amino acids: CASSLDPDRTSNTGELFF. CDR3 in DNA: TGTGCCAGCAGCTTAGATCCGGACAGGACCTCTAACACCGGGGAGCTGTTTTTT.

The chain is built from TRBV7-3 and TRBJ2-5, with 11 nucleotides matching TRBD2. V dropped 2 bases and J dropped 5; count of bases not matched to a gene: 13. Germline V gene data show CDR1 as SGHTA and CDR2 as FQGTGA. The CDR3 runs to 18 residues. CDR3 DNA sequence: TGTGCCAGCAGCTTATTTCCAGGGCCGTCTAGCGGGGGGGAGACCCAGTACTTC. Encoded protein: CASSLFPGPSSGGETQYF.

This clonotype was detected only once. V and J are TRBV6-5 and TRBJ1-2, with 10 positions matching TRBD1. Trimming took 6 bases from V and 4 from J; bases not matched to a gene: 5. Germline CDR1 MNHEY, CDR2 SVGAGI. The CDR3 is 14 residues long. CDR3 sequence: CASSTTGGGYGYTF. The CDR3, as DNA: TGTGCCAGCAGCACGACAGGGGGCGGCTATGGCTACACCTTC.

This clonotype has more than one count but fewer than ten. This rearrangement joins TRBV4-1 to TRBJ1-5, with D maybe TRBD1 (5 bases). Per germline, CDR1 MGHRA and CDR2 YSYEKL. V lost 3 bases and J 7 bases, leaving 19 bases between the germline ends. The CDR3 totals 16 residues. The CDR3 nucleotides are TGCGCCAGCAGCCAGATCCCCAGGGCGGTCGGGCAGCCCCAGCATTTT. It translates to CASSQIPRAVGQPQHF.

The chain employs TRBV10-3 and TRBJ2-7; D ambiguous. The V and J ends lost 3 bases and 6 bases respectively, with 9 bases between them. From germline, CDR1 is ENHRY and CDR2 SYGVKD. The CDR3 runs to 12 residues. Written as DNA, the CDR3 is TGTGCCATCAGTGATACGATCCCCGAGCAGTACTTC. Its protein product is CAISDTIPEQYF.

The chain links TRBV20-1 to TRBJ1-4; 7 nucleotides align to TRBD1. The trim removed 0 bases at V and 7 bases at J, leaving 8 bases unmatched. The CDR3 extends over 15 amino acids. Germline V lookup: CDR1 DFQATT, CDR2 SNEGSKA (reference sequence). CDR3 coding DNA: TGCAGTGCTAGAGAGCCAGGGGGATCCGGTGAAAAACTGTTTTTT. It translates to CSAREPGGSGEKLFF.

The CDR3 DNA follows: TGCGCCAGCAGCTTGAGTCGGAACTCCTACGAGCAGTACTTC. Encoded protein: CASSLSRNSYEQYF. The V gene is TRBV5-1, the J gene TRBJ2-7, with D unresolved. The CDR3 has 14 amino acids. CDR1 and CDR2 from the germline V gene are SGHRS and YFSETQ. V was trimmed by 1 base and J by 0 bases, leaving 8 bases between them.

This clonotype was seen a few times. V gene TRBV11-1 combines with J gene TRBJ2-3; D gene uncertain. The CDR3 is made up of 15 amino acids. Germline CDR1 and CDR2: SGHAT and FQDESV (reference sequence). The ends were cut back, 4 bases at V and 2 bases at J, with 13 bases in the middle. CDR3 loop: CASSSLLGPTDTQYF. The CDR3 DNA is TGTGCCAGCAGCTCGTTACTCGGGCCCACAGATACGCAGTATTTT.

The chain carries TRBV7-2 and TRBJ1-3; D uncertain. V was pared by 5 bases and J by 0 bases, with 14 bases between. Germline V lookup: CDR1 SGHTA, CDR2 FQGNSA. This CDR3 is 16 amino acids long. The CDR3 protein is CASSQRRAASGNTIYF. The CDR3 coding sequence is TGTGCCAGCAGCCAAAGACGGGCCGCCTCTGGAAACACCATATATTTT.

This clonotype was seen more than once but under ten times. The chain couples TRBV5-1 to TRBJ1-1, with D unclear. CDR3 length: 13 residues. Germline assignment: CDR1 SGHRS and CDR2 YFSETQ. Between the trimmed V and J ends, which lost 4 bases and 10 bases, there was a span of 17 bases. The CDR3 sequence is CASSLALGKGAFF. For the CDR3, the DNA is TGCGCCAGCAGCCTGGCCCTGGGAAAAGGAGCTTTCTTT.

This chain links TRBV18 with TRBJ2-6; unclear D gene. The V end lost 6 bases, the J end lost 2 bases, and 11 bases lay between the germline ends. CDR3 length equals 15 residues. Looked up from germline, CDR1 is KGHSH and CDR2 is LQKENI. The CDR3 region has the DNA TGTGCCAGCTCGCGAACAGAGCCTGGGGCCAACGTCCTGACTTTC. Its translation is CASSRTEPGANVLTF.

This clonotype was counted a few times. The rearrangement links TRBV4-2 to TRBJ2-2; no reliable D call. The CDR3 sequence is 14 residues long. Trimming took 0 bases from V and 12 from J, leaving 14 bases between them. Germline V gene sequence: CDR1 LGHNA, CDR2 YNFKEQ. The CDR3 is CASSQEAGPLKLFF. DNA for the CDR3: TGTGCCAGCAGCCAAGAGGCAGGCCCCTTAAAGCTGTTTTTT.

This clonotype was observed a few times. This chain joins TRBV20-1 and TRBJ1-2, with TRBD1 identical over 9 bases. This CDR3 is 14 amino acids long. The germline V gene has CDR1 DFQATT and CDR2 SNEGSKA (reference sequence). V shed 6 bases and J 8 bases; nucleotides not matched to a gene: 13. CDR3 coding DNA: TGCAGTGCAGTACCGGGACAGGGAATCAGCGGCTACACCTTC. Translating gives CSAVPGQGISGYTF.

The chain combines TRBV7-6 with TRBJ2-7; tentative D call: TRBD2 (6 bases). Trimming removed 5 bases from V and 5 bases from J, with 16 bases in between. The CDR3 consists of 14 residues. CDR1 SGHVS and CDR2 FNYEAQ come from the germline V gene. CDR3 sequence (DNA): TGTGCCAGCAGCATCTCCCCCGGAGGGGACGAGCAGTACTTC. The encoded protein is CASSISPGGDEQYF.

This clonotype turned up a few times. The CDR3 sequence: CASSLTRGEHNEQFF. The CDR3 DNA reads as TGTGCCAGCAGCTTAACTCGGGGGGAACACAATGAGCAGTTCTTC. This chain uses TRBV7-3 with TRBJ2-1, with 7 bases that match TRBD2. V shed 0 bases, J shed 5 bases, and the junction held 4 bases outside the gene matches. CDR3 length equals 15 residues. CDR1 and CDR2 (germline): SGHTA, FQGTGA.

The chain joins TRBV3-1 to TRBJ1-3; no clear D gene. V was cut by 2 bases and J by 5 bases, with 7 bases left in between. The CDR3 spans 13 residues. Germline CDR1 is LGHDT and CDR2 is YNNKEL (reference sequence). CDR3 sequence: CASSQTERNTIYF. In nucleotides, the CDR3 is TGTGCCAGCAGCCAAACGGAAAGAAACACCATATATTTT. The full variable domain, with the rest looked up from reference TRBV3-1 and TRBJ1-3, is DTAVSQTPKYLVTQMGNDKSIKCEQNLGHDTMYWYKQDSKKFLKIMFSYNNKELIINETVPNRFSPKSPDKAHLNLHINSLELGDSAVYFCASSQTERNTIYFGEGSWLTVV.